This TCR beta chain was captured in a study of blood T cell repertoires in COVID-19. On the study more broadly: The samples span acute and convalescent COVID-19 from the United States, Italy and Spain.

CDR3 size: 17 residues. Germline CDR1 MNHNS, CDR2 SASEGT. The V and J ends lost 1 base and 2 bases respectively, with 16 bases between them. As handled by the study authors: Reference gene primer amplification gave estimated nucleated cell counts. Here immunoSEQ multiplex PCR was the method, and the copy in TCRdb shows in-frame clones only, minus some. D and trimming were read from the DNA, whereas the V and J calls and clone size are those reported in that table. The table records about 110,000 clones, around 64% of them present only once. Material for sequencing was peripheral blood. The chain employs TRBV6-1 and TRBJ2-3; TRBD1 might be the D (5 bases). This TCR was sampled from a woman aged 40 to 50 with acute or convalescent COVID-19. CDR3 residues: CASSEGARTGITDTQYF. Written as DNA, the CDR3 is TGTGCCAGCAGTGAAGGAGCTCGTACAGGTATCACAGATACGCAGTATTTT.